This T cell receptor (beta chain) originates from a study of CD8+CD57+ T cells in acquired aplastic anemia. Profiling that covered TCR beta VDJ and CDR3 relied on genomic DNA as its template. MiXCR was run by TCRdb on the reads, yielding one entry per CDR3 protein. This table holds approximately 45,000 distinct CDR3 sequences, about 78% found once. The CDR3 spans 15 residues. Germline V gives CDR1 LNHDA, CDR2 SQIVND (reference sequence). V lost 5 bases to trimming and J lost 0 bases, with 8 bases between them. The sample was sorted CD4+, CD8+, or CD8+CD57+ T cells (not recorded which) from PBMCs. J is TRBJ2-6 and V is TRBV19; no definite D call. The receptor comes from a human donor in good health, serving as a control. CDR3: CASSRVLSGANVLTF. The CDR3 DNA reads as TGTGCCAGTAGTCGAGTCCTCTCTGGGGCCAACGTCCTGACTTTC.